This is a list of T cell receptor beta chains from one sample in a study of cytomegalovirus exposure and HLA in healthy donors. Assay used: immunoSEQ multiplex PCR; TCRdb lists only in-frame clones, some missing. The data show roughly 250,000 clones, around four fifths seen once. Sequencing was done on a sample of PBMCs. The receptors were gathered from a middle-aged woman in good health and CMV-seropositive. CDR3s include the opening cysteine and the closing phenylalanine or tryptophan. The order of the fields is clone size, D gene, J gene, V gene, CDR3 DNA, CDR3 protein. D genes are given only for firm matches. Clone sizes are given selectively: once, few, many, or a class where the clone is expanded.

NA,TRBD1,TRBJ1-1,TRBV30,TGTGCCTGGAGGACAGGGGCAGAAGGAGCTTTCTTT,CAWRTGAEGAFF
NA,NA,TRBJ1-1,TRBV30,TGTGCCTGGAGGGGGAGGGGCCAAGCTTTCTTT,CAWRGRGQAFF
NA,TRBD1,TRBJ1-2,TRBV11-3,TGTGCCAGCAGCGGTCGGGACAGCTCCTACACCTTC,CASSGRDSSYTF
NA,TRBD1,TRBJ2-7,TRBV6-1,TGTGCCAGCAGTGACGGACGGGACAGCTCCTACGAGCAGTACTTC,CASSDGRDSSYEQYF
once,NA,TRBJ2-3,TRBV2,TGTGCCAGCAGACGTAGCGGAGAGACGCCAGATACGCAGTATTTT,CASRRSGETPDTQYF
NA,NA,TRBJ1-1,TRBV7-9,TGTGCCAGCAGCTTAGGTATTGCAGGGGCCATGAACACTGAAGCTTTCTTT,CASSLGIAGAMNTEAFF
NA,NA,TRBJ1-1,TRBV2,TGTGCCAGCAGTGCTGCCGGTTTGAACACTGAAGCTTTCTTT,CASSAAGLNTEAFF
NA,NA,TRBJ1-1,TRBV30,TGTGCCTGGAGTGTATTGGCAGGAAGGACTGAAGCTTTCTTT,CAWSVLAGRTEAFF
few,TRBD2,TRBJ2-2,TRBV12-5,TGTGCTAGTGGTAGAGCGGGAGAGTCTGGGGAGCTGTTTTTT,CASGRAGESGELFF
few,NA,TRBJ2-7,TRBV2,TGTGCCAGCAGTGAATCCGGTAGGGGCGAGCAGTACTTC,CASSESGRGEQYF
NA,TRBD1,TRBJ2-2,TRBV11-2,TGTGCCAGCAGCTTACTGTCAGGGGGCACCGGGGAGCTGTTTTTT,CASSLLSGGTGELFF
NA,NA,TRBJ2-7,TRBV19,TGTGCGACTAGGGGCGGGCTCGAGCAGTACTTC,CATRGGLEQYF
few,TRBD2,TRBJ2-7,TRBV7-2,TGTGCCAGCAGCTTAGAGTCTAGCGGGCAGTACTTC,CASSLESSGQYF
NA,TRBD1,TRBJ2-3,TRBV5-1,TGCGCCAGCAGCTTGTTTTCCGGACAGGGTAAAACAGATACGCAGTATTTT,CASSLFSGQGKTDTQYF
NA,NA,TRBJ2-5,TRBV9,TGTGCCAGCAGCGTAGCCGGGGGTAGCAATGAAGAGACCCAGTACTTC,CASSVAGGSNEETQYF
NA,NA,TRBJ2-1,TRBV19,TGTGCCAGTAGTATCGGTCTTCTAAATGAGCAGTTCTTC,CASSIGLLNEQFF
NA,TRBD2,TRBJ2-7,TRBV7-2,TGTGCCAGCAGCCATGGACTAGCGGGAGGCCTTCCTATTTACGAGCAGTACTTC,CASSHGLAGGLPIYEQYF
NA,TRBD2,TRBJ2-1,TRBV2,TGTGCCAGCAGTGAAGCGTTCTCTAGCGGGAGGCGGGATGAGCAGTTCTTC,CASSEAFSSGRRDEQFF
NA,NA,TRBJ1-2,TRBV30,TGTGCCTGGAGCCCGGGAACACCGTATGGCTACACCTTC,CAWSPGTPYGYTF
NA,NA,TRBJ1-6,TRBV27,TGTGCCAGCAGTTTATATTCCGCGGGGAGCTCCTATAATTCACCCCTCCACTTT,CASSLYSAGSSYNSPLHF
NA,TRBD2,TRBJ2-7,TRBV18,TGTGCCAGCTCACAGGGTAGGACTAGCGGTAGCTCCTACGAGCAGTACTTC,CASSQGRTSGSSYEQYF
NA,TRBD1,TRBJ1-6,TRBV19,TGTGCCAGTAGTATTGGACAGGGAACTTCACCCCTCCACTTT,CASSIGQGTSPLHF
NA,TRBD2,TRBJ2-1,TRBV11-2,TGTGCCAGCACGGGACTAGCGGTCTACAATGAGCAGTTCTTC,CASTGLAVYNEQFF
few,TRBD1,TRBJ2-7,TRBV28,TGTGCCAGCAGACGGCCGGGACAGGGGATCCACGAGCAGTACTTC,CASRRPGQGIHEQYF
NA,NA,TRBJ1-5,TRBV19,TGTGCCAGTAGTGTACAGGGTAGCAATCAGCCCCAGCATTTT,CASSVQGSNQPQHF
NA,NA,TRBJ1-3,TRBV30,TGTGCCTGGAGTCTCGACGGGAGCTCTGGAAACACCATATATTTT,CAWSLDGSSGNTIYF
NA,NA,TRBJ1-1,TRBV2,TGTGCCAGCAGTGACCAGGGAAACACTGAAGCTTTCTTT,CASSDQGNTEAFF
NA,TRBD1,TRBJ1-2,TRBV6-5,TGTGCCAGCAGTTACCGGGACAGGGATGGCTACACCTTC,CASSYRDRDGYTF
NA,NA,TRBJ2-3,TRBV28,TGTGCCAGCAGCACTAGCACCGGCCCAGATACGCAGTATTTT,CASSTSTGPDTQYF
NA,NA,TRBJ2-1,TRBV9,TGTGCCAGCAGCAAACGTCAGACAGATAATCTCAATGAGCAGTTCTTC,CASSKRQTDNLNEQFF
NA,NA,TRBJ1-4,TRBV13,TGTGCCAGCAGCTCCGAAGGGGATCTTAATGAAAAACTGTTTTTT,CASSSEGDLNEKLFF
NA,NA,TRBJ2-5,TRBV15,TGTGCCACCAGCAAGGGGGTCCGGGAGACCCAGTACTTC,CATSKGVRETQYF
NA,NA,TRBJ2-1,TRBV29-1,TGCAGCGTGGAGGGACTGGTTTTTTTAGAGCAGTTCTTC,CSVEGLVFLEQFF
once,NA,TRBJ2-7,TRBV29-1,TGCAGCGTGAGAGGAGGCGGTGGCTACGAGCAGTACTTC,CSVRGGGGYEQYF
NA,NA,TRBJ2-1,TRBV5-4,TGTGCCAGCAGCTTTACGCGGGGCCACAATGAGCAGTTCTTC,CASSFTRGHNEQFF
NA,NA,TRBJ2-3,TRBV14,TGTGCCAGCAGCCAAGATCGCGTGACAGATACGCAGTATTTT,CASSQDRVTDTQYF
NA,NA,TRBJ1-3,TRBV30,TGTGCCTGGAGTGCGGGAGCGGGGACCATATATTTT,CAWSAGAGTIYF
NA,NA,TRBJ1-1,TRBV6-5,TGTGCCAGCAGTTACTCGGGGGGGCTTGATGAAGCTTTCTTT,CASSYSGGLDEAFF
few,TRBD1,TRBJ2-7,TRBV7-6,TGTGCCAGCAGCCTTGGACAGGGGGCCTACGAGCAGTACTTC,CASSLGQGAYEQYF
NA,NA,TRBJ1-6,TRBV28,TGTGCCAGCAGATTAGGGCCTTCACCCCTCCACTTT,CASRLGPSPLHF
NA,NA,TRBJ1-1,TRBV19,TGTGCCAGTAGTCTTCAGGGATTCACTGAAGCTTTCTTT,CASSLQGFTEAFF
NA,NA,TRBJ2-2,TRBV6-6,TGTGCCAGCAGTCAACTCGGTGGCGGGGAGCTGTTTTTT,CASSQLGGGELFF
once,NA,TRBJ1-3,TRBV6-9,TGTGCCAGCAGTCCCCAAGCATGTCTCCGAAACACCATATATTTT,CASSPQACLRNTIYF
NA,NA,TRBJ1-3,TRBV5-1,TGCGCCAGCAGCCAAGGTGGGGCCGGAAACACCATATATTTT,CASSQGGAGNTIYF
NA,TRBD1,TRBJ1-5,TRBV5-3,TGTGCCCTCCAGGACAGGGATGATCAGCCCCAGCATTTT,CALQDRDDQPQHF
NA,TRBD1,TRBJ2-7,TRBV18,TGTGCCAGCTCACCGGGACAGGGGGGCTCCTACGAGCAGTACTTC,CASSPGQGGSYEQYF
few,TRBD2,TRBJ2-7,TRBV19,TGTGCCCTCAGGAGGGAAAGTAACGTGGACTATAGCGGGAGCCCTAGCTCCTACGAGCAGTACTTC,CALRRESNVDYSGSPSSYEQYF
NA,TRBD2,TRBJ2-2,TRBV7-9,TGTGCCAGCAGCTTACTGGCGGGGGACGCCGCGAACACCGGGGAGCTGTTTTTT,CASSLLAGDAANTGELFF
NA,NA,TRBJ1-1,TRBV5-7,TGTGCCAGCAGCTTGGCTTTAGGGCGGGGGACTGAAGCTTTCTTT,CASSLALGRGTEAFF
NA,NA,TRBJ1-2,TRBV28,TGTGCCAGCAGTTTATTCCGCGATTTAAGAGCGAACTATGGCTACACCTTC,CASSLFRDLRANYGYTF